This passage covers 22 T cell receptor beta chains from one sample sequenced in a study of blood T cell repertoires in COVID-19. TCRdb keeps only in-frame clones here, not all; method: immunoSEQ multiplex PCR. The data hold some 670,000 clones, with 80% to 90% observed a single time. The sequencing input was peripheral blood. These receptors all come from a woman aged 18 to 35 with acute or convalescent COVID-19.

About this clone: Other DNA sequences from this sample encode an identical CDR3 as well. This chain connects TRBV6-5 to TRBJ2-5, with 10 bases that match TRBD1. The V gene's germline CDR1 is MNHEY and CDR2 SVGAGI. V shed 5 bases, J shed 4 bases, and the junction held 1 base outside the gene matches. The CDR3 sequence is 13 residues long. The CDR3: CASSRDRGETQYF. CDR3 coding DNA: TGTGCCAGCAGTCGGGACAGGGGAGAGACCCAGTACTTC.

The chain combines TRBV28 with TRBJ1-2; perhaps TRBD1 as D (6 bases). The CDR3 length is 16 residues. Germline CDR1 reads MDHEN; CDR2 reads SYDVKM. V was trimmed by 5 bases and J by 0 bases, leaving 16 bases between them. The CDR3 bases are TGTGCCAGCAGTCCCGGGGGGGCAGGGGCTAACTATGGCTACACCTTC. Its translation is CASSPGGAGANYGYTF.

This chain links TRBV6-2 or TRBV6-3 with TRBJ1-1; no firm D call. The CDR3 contains 13 residues. CDR1 is MNHEY and CDR2 is SVGEGT in the germline V gene. V lost 5 bases, J lost 3 bases, and 10 bases lay in between. The CDR3 sequence is CASSRGKDTEAFF. CDR3 bases: TGTGCCAGCAGTCGGGGAAAGGACACTGAAGCTTTCTTT.

The chain links TRBV7-9 to TRBJ1-3; TRBD1 might be the D (5 bases). This CDR3 is built from 16 residues. Trimming left V 3 bases short and J 4 bases short, with 16 bases between. Germline CDR1 reads SEHNR; CDR2 reads FQNEAQ (reference sequence). The CDR3 loop is CASSFRVRGDGNTIYF. The CDR3, as DNA: TGTGCCAGCAGCTTCAGAGTTCGGGGGGACGGAAACACCATATATTTT.

The chain employs TRBV2 and TRBJ1-2, with a possible D match to TRBD1 (5 bases). V lost 6 bases to trimming and J lost 0 bases, with 14 bases between them. The CDR3 has 15 amino acids. Germline values: CDR1 SNHLY, CDR2 FYNNEI. The CDR3 nucleotides read TGTGCCAGCAGCGAGGACATAGGCACTAACTATGGCTACACCTTC. Translating it yields CASSEDIGTNYGYTF. The full variable domain, rest sourced from reference TRBV2 and TRBJ1-2, is EPEVTQTPSHQVTQMGQEVILRCVPISNHLYFYWYRQILGQKVEFLVSFYNNEISEKSEIFDDQFSVERPDGSNFTLKIRSTKLEDSAMYFCASSEDIGTNYGYTFGSGTRLTVV.

The V and J genes are TRBV7-8 and TRBJ1-6; D remains unclear. The V end lost 5 bases, the J end lost 7 bases, and 18 bases lay between the germline ends. Germline CDR1 reads SGHVS; CDR2 reads FQNEAQ. The CDR3 runs 16 residues. CDR3 in DNA: TGTGCCAGCAGCCGAGGAGGTCACAACGGCAATTCACCCCTCCACTTT. Protein: CASSRGGHNGNSPLHF.

The V gene is TRBV9, the J gene TRBJ2-1; possible D gene TRBD2, 7 bases. Germline CDR1 reads SGDLS; CDR2 reads YYNGEE. The V end lost 0 bases, the J end lost 9 bases, and 13 bases lay between the germline ends. The CDR3 runs to 14 residues. The CDR3 here is CASSVAPGGPEQFF. The CDR3 region has the DNA TGTGCCAGCAGCGTAGCTCCGGGGGGCCCTGAGCAGTTCTTC. Together with reference TRBV9 and TRBJ2-1, the CDR3 gives the full variable domain: DSGVTQTPKHLITATGQRVTLRCSPRSGDLSVYWYQQSLDQGLQFLIQYYNGEERAKGNILERFSAQQFPDLHSELNLSSLELGDSALYFCASSVAPGGPEQFFGPGTRLTVL.

This sequence joins TRBV29-1 and TRBJ2-1; TRBD2 aligns across 9 bases. V lost 6 bases and J lost 7; bases outside the gene matches: 10. The V gene's germline CDR1 is SQVTM and CDR2 ANQGSEA. The CDR3 covers 14 residues. CDR3 in DNA: TGCAGCGTGTCAGTGCGGGGGGGATCGAATGAGCAGTTCTTC. Translated, it gives CSVSVRGGSNEQFF.

CDR3 sequence reads: CASSQDLPRWGGLSYNEQFF. In DNA, the CDR3 is TGCGCCAGCAGCCAAGACCTCCCGCGCTGGGGGGGACTCTCCTACAATGAGCAGTTCTTC. The rearrangement links TRBV4-3 to TRBJ2-1; 7 bases agree with TRBD2. This CDR3 has 20 residues. The V segment lost 0 bases and the J segment 0 bases; nucleotides outside the gene matches: 14. Germline lookup yields CDR1 LGHNA and CDR2 YSLEER.

In this sample, this clone turned up once. This rearrangement joins TRBV7-9 to TRBJ1-5, with D perhaps matching TRBD1 (6 bases). V dropped 5 bases and J dropped 5 bases, with 16 bases sitting between them. CDR3 length: 15 residues. The germline gives CDR1 SEHNR, CDR2 FQNEAQ (reference sequence). This CDR3 is CASSTGGGGYQPQHF. CDR3 sequence (DNA): TGTGCCAGCAGCACGGGGGGCGGCGGATATCAGCCCCAGCATTTT.

The chain links TRBV7-9 to TRBJ1-3, with 9 bases identical to TRBD1. The trim removed 6 bases at V and 7 bases at J, leaving 10 bases unmatched. CDR1 and CDR2 (germline): SEHNR, FQNEAQ (reference sequence). CDR3 length: 15 residues. The CDR3 spells CASSSRDRALNTIYF. CDR3 bases: TGTGCCAGCAGTTCCCGGGACAGGGCGTTGAACACCATATATTTT. Based on the CDR3 plus reference TRBV7-9 and TRBJ1-3, the full variable domain is DTGVSQNPRHKITKRGQNVTFRCDPISEHNRLYWYRQTLGQGPEFLTYFQNEAQLEKSRLLSDRFSAERPKGSFSTLEIQRTEQGDSAMYLCASSSRDRALNTIYFGEGSWLTVV.

The table lists this clone with a count of one. This sequence joins TRBV30 and TRBJ2-7; maybe TRBD2 (6 bases). Germline-derived CDR1 and CDR2 are GTSNPN and SVGIG (reference sequence). Trimming shortened V by 3 bases and J by 7 bases, and 13 bases separated the two germline ends. The length of the CDR3 is 12 residues. The CDR3 coding sequence is TGTGCCTGGAGCGGCGATGGGGGGGAGCAGTACTTC. Protein: CAWSGDGGEQYF.

This clone came up once. The chain has TRBV12-5 and TRBJ2-3; D possibly corresponds to TRBD1 (5 bases). Germline V CDR1 and CDR2: LGHNT, FRNRAP. Trimming stripped 1 base from V and 9 bases from J, with 14 bases between. The CDR3 loop spans 14 amino acids. This CDR3 is CASGLGGLMDTQYF. In nucleotides, the CDR3 is TGTGCTAGTGGTTTGGGGGGCTTGATGGACACGCAGTATTTT.

The chain combines TRBV5-6 with TRBJ2-5; possibly TRBD1 for D (7 bases). Germline V lookup: CDR1 SGHDT, CDR2 YYEEEE. Trimming took off 2 bases at V and 4 bases at J, with 12 bases between the two ends. The CDR3 sequence is 14 residues long. The CDR3 sequence is CASSFGGGPETQYF. The DNA for the CDR3 is TGTGCCAGCAGCTTCGGAGGGGGCCCAGAGACCCAGTACTTC.

CDR3 in amino acids: CASSLGRGITEAFF. The CDR3 DNA reads TGTGCCAGCAGCTTAGGCAGGGGGATCACTGAAGCTTTCTTT. The rearrangement joins TRBV7-9 to TRBJ1-1, with 7 bases matching TRBD1. The CDR3 totals 14 residues. The germline V gene encodes CDR1 SEHNR and CDR2 FQNEAQ (reference sequence). V shed 1 base and J 4 bases; nucleotides not matched to a gene: 3. Complete variable domain (other parts from reference TRBV7-9 and TRBJ1-1): DTGVSQNPRHKITKRGQNVTFRCDPISEHNRLYWYRQTLGQGPEFLTYFQNEAQLEKSRLLSDRFSAERPKGSFSTLEIQRTEQGDSAMYLCASSLGRGITEAFFGQGTRLTVV.

The chain employs TRBV7-9 and TRBJ2-7, with 9 bases aligning to TRBD2. V dropped 5 bases and J dropped 5; count of bases not matched to a gene: 7. Germline CDR1 is SEHNR and CDR2 is FQNEAQ (reference sequence). This CDR3 comprises 14 residues. The CDR3 bases are TGTGCCAGCAGCCCTCCGGGACTAGCACACGAGCAGTACTTC. As protein: CASSPPGLAHEQYF.

The chain employs TRBV5-4 and TRBJ1-2, with a possible D match to TRBD1 (5 bases). The germline CDR1 and CDR2 sequences are SGHNT and YYREEE (reference sequence). The CDR3 runs 14 residues. V was trimmed by 3 bases and J by 4 bases, leaving 13 bases between them. The CDR3 reads CASSSGTDLYGYTF. Here the CDR3 DNA reads TGTGCCAGCAGCTCCGGGACTGACCTCTATGGCTACACCTTC.

This clone was recorded only once. The CDR3 sequence: CASSDRGRYGYTF. CDR3 sequence (DNA): TGTGCCAGCAGTGACAGGGGACGGTATGGCTACACCTTC. The J gene is TRBJ1-2, the V gene TRBV6-1; a weak D match, TRBD1 (6 bases). The CDR3 consists of 13 residues. Trimming left V 3 bases short and J 5 bases short, with 10 bases between. Germline V gene sequence: CDR1 MNHNS, CDR2 SASEGT.

The chain joins TRBV29-1 to TRBJ1-5; D is perhaps TRBD1 (6 bases). With 7 bases removed from V and 3 bases from J, the gap between germline ends came to 13 bases. Germline CDR1 and CDR2: SQVTM and ANQGSEA. The CDR3 is made up of 13 amino acids. CDR3 in amino acids: CSALDRPNQPQHF. The CDR3, as DNA: TGCAGCGCTCTCGACAGGCCCAATCAGCCCCAGCATTTT.

The V and J genes are TRBV27 and TRBJ2-5, with D perhaps TRBD1 (7 bases). V lost 5 bases and J 8 bases, leaving 12 bases between the germline ends. The CDR3 is made up of 12 amino acids. The germline V gene has CDR1 MNHEY and CDR2 SMNVEV (reference sequence). The CDR3 nucleotides are TGTGCCAGCAGTCCAGGGGGAGGTACCCAGTACTTC. Protein sequence: CASSPGGGTQYF.

The CDR3 DNA reads TGTGCCAGCAGCCGACAGGGGGGAAGGGACGGGGCTTTCTTT. Translation: CASSRQGGRDGAFF. The gene calls are TRBV3-1 (or the pseudogene TRBV3-2) and TRBJ1-1, with TRBD1 identical over 9 bases. The ends lost 4 bases at V and 11 bases at J; junction bases unmatched: 11. This CDR3 has 14 amino acids. Per the germline V gene, CDR1 is LGHDT and CDR2 is YNNKEL (reference sequence).

The chain has TRBV6-5 and TRBJ1-2; D possibly corresponds to TRBD1 (6 bases). Trimming cost V 5 bases and J 5 bases, with 15 bases left between them. The CDR3 consists of 14 residues. The V gene's germline CDR1 is MNHEY and CDR2 SVGAGI. Here the CDR3 reads CASSNPGERYGYTF. The CDR3 DNA sequence: TGTGCCAGCAGTAACCCAGGGGAGAGGTATGGCTACACCTTC.